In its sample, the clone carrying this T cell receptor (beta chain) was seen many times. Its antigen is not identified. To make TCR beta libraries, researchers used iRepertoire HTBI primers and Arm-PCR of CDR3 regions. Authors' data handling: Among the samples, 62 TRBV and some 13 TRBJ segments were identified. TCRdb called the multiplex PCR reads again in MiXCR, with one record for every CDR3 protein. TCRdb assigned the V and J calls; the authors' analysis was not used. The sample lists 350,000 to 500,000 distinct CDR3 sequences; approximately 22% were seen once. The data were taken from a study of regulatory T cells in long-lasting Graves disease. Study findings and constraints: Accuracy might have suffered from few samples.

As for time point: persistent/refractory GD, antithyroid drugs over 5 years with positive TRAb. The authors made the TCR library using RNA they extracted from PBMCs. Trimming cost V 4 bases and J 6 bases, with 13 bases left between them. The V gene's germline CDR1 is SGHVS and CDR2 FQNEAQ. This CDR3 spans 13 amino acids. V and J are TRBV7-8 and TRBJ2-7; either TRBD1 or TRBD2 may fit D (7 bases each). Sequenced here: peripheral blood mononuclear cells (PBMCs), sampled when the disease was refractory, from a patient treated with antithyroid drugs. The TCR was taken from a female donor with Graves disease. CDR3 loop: CASSSAGGVEQYF. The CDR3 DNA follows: TGTGCCAGCAGCTCGGCAGGGGGGGTCGAGCAGTACTTC.